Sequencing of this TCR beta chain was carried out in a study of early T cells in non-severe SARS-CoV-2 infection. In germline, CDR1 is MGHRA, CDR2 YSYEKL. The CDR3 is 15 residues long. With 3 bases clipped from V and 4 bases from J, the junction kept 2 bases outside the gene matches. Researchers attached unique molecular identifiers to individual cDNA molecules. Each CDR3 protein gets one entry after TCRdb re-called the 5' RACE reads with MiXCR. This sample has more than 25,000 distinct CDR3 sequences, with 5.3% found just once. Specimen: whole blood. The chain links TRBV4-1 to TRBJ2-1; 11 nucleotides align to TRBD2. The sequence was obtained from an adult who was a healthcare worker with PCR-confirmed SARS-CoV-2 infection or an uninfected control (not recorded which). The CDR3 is CASSQGTSGYNEQFF. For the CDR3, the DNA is TGCGCCAGCAGCCAGGGGACTAGCGGATACAATGAGCAGTTCTTC.